The present T cell receptor beta chain was sequenced within a study of cytomegalovirus exposure and HLA in healthy donors. Study results and limitations: Later, an analysis found that common viral pathogens appeared to be linked with several of the most significant clusters. HLA-A and HLA-B allele assignments for most subjects were reportedly predicted accurately using TCR beta sequences. V- and J-gene trimming of TCR beta was linked (in a later analysis) to a missense DCLRE1C variant. Clonal expansion was found to be greater in HLA-associated TCR beta chains than in equally common others in a later analysis.

In regard to this clone: What it binds is unknown.

With V trimmed by 6 bases and J by 8 bases, 0 bases remained unmatched. Germline lookup yields CDR1 LGHNA and CDR2 YNFKEQ. CDR3 length: 12 amino acids. Researchers ran the PCR with 60 Vbeta and 13 Jbeta primers. Sequencing used immunoSEQ multiplex PCR; TCRdb keeps in-frame clones, though not all of them. The sample holds about 110,000 clones; 82% are singletons and the top ten take about 1.6%. The clonotype comes from a man between 45 and 60 years old in good health and CMV-seronegative. V gene TRBV4-2 combines with J gene TRBJ1-6; 8 nucleotides match TRBD1. Sequenced material: PBMCs. CDR3 DNA sequence: TGTGCCAGCAGGGGACAGGATTCACCCCTCCACTTT. This sequence encodes CASRGQDSPLHF.